Listed here are 15 T cell receptor beta chains from one sample, sequenced in a study of blood T cell repertoires in COVID-19. Repertoires were generated with immunoSEQ multiplex PCR, while TCRdb's copy carries only in-frame clones and drops some. The sample shows around 320,000 clones, 87% of them seen only once. Specimen: peripheral blood. Receptor source: a man aged 18 to 35 with active or convalescent COVID-19.

V gene TRBV7-9 combines with J gene TRBJ1-5; a weak D match, TRBD1 (5 bases). CDR1 SEHNR and CDR2 FQNEAQ come from the germline V gene (reference sequence). This CDR3 is built from 15 residues. Trimming pared 3 bases from V and 7 bases from J, leaving 16 bases between. The CDR3, as DNA: TGTGCCAGCAGCTTTGGTGACAGTGGGGTCCAGCCCCAGCATTTT. Its translation: CASSFGDSGVQPQHF.

This clone came up once. This sequence joins TRBV5-1 and TRBJ2-7; possibly TRBD1 for D (5 bases). The V gene lost 0 bases and the J gene lost 3 bases, with 7 bases spanning the gap. From germline, CDR1 is SGHRS and CDR2 YFSETQ. This CDR3 contains 13 residues. The CDR3 loop reads CASSLATGYEQYF. The DNA for the CDR3 is TGCGCCAGCAGCTTGGCCACAGGCTACGAGCAGTACTTC.

The rearrangement uses TRBV5-4 and TRBJ2-3, with TRBD2 matching over 15 bases. CDR3 length equals 17 residues. V trimming: 4 bases; J trimming: 3 bases; junction bases outside the gene matches: 6. The V gene's germline CDR1 is SGHNT and CDR2 YYREEE (reference sequence). The chain's CDR3 is CASSLGLAGGRTDTQYF. As DNA, the CDR3 is TGTGCCAGCAGCCTCGGACTAGCGGGGGGGCGGACAGATACGCAGTATTTT. The full variable domain, its missing parts supplied by reference TRBV5-4 and TRBJ2-3, is ETGVTQSPTHLIKTRGQQVTLRCSSQSGHNTVSWYQQALGQGPQFIFQYYREEENGRGNFPPRFSGLQFPNYSSELNVNALELDDSALYLCASSLGLAGGRTDTQYFGPGTRLTVL.

The chain recombines TRBV5-6 with TRBJ2-1, with 7 positions matching TRBD1. The CDR3 extends over 16 amino acids. Germline V gives CDR1 SGHDT, CDR2 YYEEEE. Trimming cost V 2 bases and J 7 bases; bases outside gene matches: 12. The CDR3 coding sequence is TGTGCCAGCAGCTTATTCGGGACAGCTGGCGGGAATGAGCAGTTCTTC. It codes for CASSLFGTAGGNEQFF.

As to this clone: Different DNA sequences within this sample yield the same CDR3. The chain couples TRBV11-3 to TRBJ2-1; 11 bases line up with TRBD1. The CDR3 extends over 15 amino acids. CDR1 is SGHNT, CDR2 YENEEA, per germline. After removal of 5 bases from V and 4 bases from J, the junction contained 4 bases not matched to a gene. CDR3 region: CASSSGQGAYNEQFF. The DNA for the CDR3 is TGTGCCAGCAGCAGTGGACAGGGGGCTTACAATGAGCAGTTCTTC.

The rearrangement joins TRBV12-3 or TRBV12-4 to TRBJ2-7; D ambiguous. V lost 3 bases to trimming and J lost 2 bases, with 8 bases between them. The CDR3 spans 13 residues. The DNA for the CDR3 is TGTGCCAGCAGTTTTCGTCCCCCCTACGAGCAGTACTTC. Translated: CASSFRPPYEQYF.

This clone was found a few times. This CDR3 reads CASTRQGSSGNTIYF. DNA of the CDR3: TGTGCCAGCACCCGACAGGGAAGCTCTGGAAACACCATATATTTT. The chain links TRBV5-4 to TRBJ1-3, with 7 positions matching TRBD1. Germline V gives CDR1 SGHNT, CDR2 YYREEE (reference sequence). The ends lost 6 bases at V and 0 bases at J; junction bases unmatched: 6. The CDR3 totals 15 residues.

This clone occurred a few times. This sequence joins TRBV7-9 and TRBJ1-4; 8 positions agree with TRBD1. Germline CDR1 reads SEHNR; CDR2 reads FQNEAQ (reference sequence). This CDR3 is built from 13 residues. Losses at the gene ends were 4 bases for V and 8 bases for J; bases not matched to a gene: 3. The CDR3 bases are TGTGCCAGCAGCTCGGACAGGGACGAAAAACTGTTTTTT. It encodes CASSSDRDEKLFF. Variable domain in full (rest from reference TRBV7-9 and TRBJ1-4): DTGVSQNPRHKITKRGQNVTFRCDPISEHNRLYWYRQTLGQGPEFLTYFQNEAQLEKSRLLSDRFSAERPKGSFSTLEIQRTEQGDSAMYLCASSSDRDEKLFFGSGTQLSVL.

The J gene is TRBJ1-2, the V gene TRBV4-1; the D gene is possibly TRBD1 (6 bases). The germline CDR1 and CDR2 sequences are MGHRA and YSYEKL. V was trimmed by 1 base and J by 4 bases, leaving 13 bases between them. CDR3 length: 15 residues. In nucleotides, the CDR3 is TGCGCCAGCAGCCAAGCTGGACAGATCCCCTATGGCTACACCTTC. Protein product: CASSQAGQIPYGYTF.

The V and J genes are TRBV7-9 and TRBJ1-2, with TRBD1 matching over 7 bases. The length of the CDR3 is 16 residues. CDR1 is SEHNR, CDR2 FQNEAQ, per germline (reference sequence). After removal of 5 bases from V and 8 bases from J, the junction contained 17 bases not matched to a gene. CDR3 nucleotides: TGTGCCAGCAGCCCGAGCTCGGGACAGCACCGTTGGGGCTACACCTTC. It is translated as CASSPSSGQHRWGYTF.

The J gene is TRBJ1-6, the V gene TRBV28; D gene ambiguous. The CDR3 runs to 14 residues. V shed 5 bases and J shed 9 bases, with 14 bases lying between them. Germline assignment: CDR1 MDHEN and CDR2 SYDVKM. As DNA, the CDR3 is TGTGCCAGCAGTCCGCCGGGGAATATTTCACCCCTCCACTTT. Its protein is CASSPPGNISPLHF.

V and J are TRBV6-1 and TRBJ2-7, with D maybe TRBD1 (5 bases). Germline assignment: CDR1 MNHNS and CDR2 SASEGT. The ends were cut back, 0 bases at V and 7 bases at J, with 10 bases in the middle. The CDR3 totals 13 residues. CDR3 amino acids: CASSEARAREQYF. The CDR3 DNA reads as TGTGCCAGCAGTGAAGCCAGGGCTAGAGAGCAGTACTTC.

The chain employs TRBV14 and TRBJ1-4, with D possibly matching TRBD1 (5 bases). The CDR3 consists of 14 residues. CDR1 is SGHDN and CDR2 is FVKESK in the germline V gene. The V gene lost 0 bases and the J gene lost 8 bases, with 10 bases spanning the gap. CDR3 sequence reads: CASSQEDSDEKLFF. The CDR3 DNA reads as TGTGCCAGCAGCCAAGAAGACAGTGACGAAAAACTGTTTTTT.

This clone came up once. V usage is TRBV7-9 and J usage is TRBJ2-1, with 12 nucleotides matching TRBD2. Germline trimming cut 4 bases from V and 6 bases from J; bases unmatched to any gene: 10. CDR1 and CDR2 from the germline V gene are SEHNR and FQNEAQ (reference sequence). The CDR3 length is 17 residues. The CDR3 reads CASSYHSTSGGVNEQFF. CDR3 in DNA: TGTGCCAGCAGCTACCACTCGACTAGCGGGGGAGTCAATGAGCAGTTCTTC.

The chain is built from TRBV6-5 and TRBJ1-2; 8 nucleotides agree with TRBD1. V was pared by 6 bases and J by 6 bases, with 12 bases of the junction left unmatched. CDR3 length equals 15 residues. Germline V gene sequence: CDR1 MNHEY, CDR2 SVGAGI. The DNA for the CDR3 is TGTGCCAGCAGATCCAACGGACAGGGAAAAAATGGCTACACCTTC. This codes for CASRSNGQGKNGYTF.